This passage covers 32 T cell receptor beta chains from one sample sequenced in a study of blood T cell repertoires in COVID-19. Generated by immunoSEQ multiplex PCR, the TCRdb table keeps only in-frame clones and is missing some. The profile shows under 200,000 clones, around four fifths of them singletons. Sequenced material: peripheral blood. The origin of the receptors is a woman younger than 45 with acute or convalescent COVID-19.

The chain links TRBV7-8 to TRBJ2-3; D is unclear. Per the germline V gene, CDR1 is SGHVS and CDR2 is FQNEAQ. Deletions cut 5 bases from V and 4 bases from J, with 7 bases between. This CDR3 is 12 amino acids long. CDR3 bases: TGTGCCAGCAGCCCTTTTTCAGATACGCAGTATTTT. Its translation is CASSPFSDTQYF.

The CDR3 region is CASSFGGLSYSPLHF. CDR3 sequence (DNA): TGTGCCAGCAGCTTCGGAGGGTTGAGTTATTCACCCCTCCACTTT. This chain links TRBV5-6 with TRBJ1-6; D gene uncertain. The CDR3 is 15 amino acids. Trimming stripped 2 bases from V and 8 bases from J, with 14 bases between. Germline-derived CDR1 and CDR2 are SGHDT and YYEEEE.

The V gene is TRBV12-3 or TRBV12-4, the J gene TRBJ2-7; D not resolved. The CDR3 length is 13 residues. Trimming removed 3 bases from V and 6 bases from J, with 12 bases in between. Here the CDR3 DNA reads TGTGCCAGCAGTTTCACAACCCGAGGCGAGCAGTACTTC. It yields the protein CASSFTTRGEQYF.

This chain joins TRBV13 and TRBJ2-5; D might be TRBD1 (6 bases). The ends were cut back, 4 bases at V and 2 bases at J, with 14 bases in the middle. Germline CDR1 and CDR2: PRHDT and FYEKMQ (reference sequence). There are 15 residues in the CDR3. The CDR3 coding sequence is TGTGCCAGCAGCTCGCCAACAGGGAAGCAAGAGACCCAGTACTTC. Residues: CASSSPTGKQETQYF.

The rearrangement links TRBV5-4 to TRBJ1-4; possible D gene TRBD1, 6 bases. Germline V gene lookup returns CDR1 SGHNT and CDR2 YYREEE (reference sequence). The V end was cut by 0 bases, the J end by 15 bases, with 15 bases between. CDR3 size: 13 residues. The CDR3 sequence is CASSLDRESGLFF. The CDR3, as DNA: TGTGCCAGCAGCTTGGACAGGGAATCAGGGTTGTTTTTT.

The J gene is TRBJ1-1, the V gene TRBV15; no reliable D call. CDR1 is LNHNV, CDR2 YYDKDF, per germline (reference sequence). V was clipped by 0 bases and J by 0 bases, with 5 bases between them. The length of the CDR3 is 14 residues. CDR3 coding DNA: TGTGCCACCAGCAGAGATCGGGTGAACACTGAAGCTTTCTTT. Protein: CATSRDRVNTEAFF.

The chain carries TRBV28 and TRBJ1-3; tentatively, D is TRBD1 (5 bases). CDR1 is MDHEN and CDR2 is SYDVKM in the germline V gene. CDR3 length: 14 amino acids. Trimming left V 3 bases short and J 7 bases short, with 13 bases between. The CDR3 nucleotides are TGTGCCAGCAGTTTGGTTCAGGGTGTGAACACCATATATTTT. Translation: CASSLVQGVNTIYF.

The rearrangement uses TRBV6-2 or TRBV6-3 and TRBJ2-6, with TRBD2 matching over 7 bases. CDR1 and CDR2 from the germline V gene are MNHEY and SVGEGT. Germline trimming cut 4 bases from V and 0 bases from J; bases unmatched to any gene: 15. The CDR3 runs 20 residues. This chain's CDR3 is CASSSQPMSGTHSGANVLTF. The CDR3 bases are TGTGCCAGCAGTTCCCAACCTATGAGCGGGACTCACTCTGGGGCCAACGTCCTGACTTTC.

The chain is built from TRBV7-8 and TRBJ2-2, with a tentative D call TRBD1 (5 bases). Looked up from germline, CDR1 is SGHVS and CDR2 is FQNEAQ. This CDR3 region has 16 residues. V gave up 5 bases and J gave up 1 base, with 14 bases separating them. CDR3 region: CASSPDGTGNTGELFF. DNA for the CDR3: TGTGCCAGCAGCCCAGACGGTACAGGGAACACCGGGGAGCTGTTTTTT.

The chain recombines TRBV5-1 with TRBJ1-1; 7 bases are shared with TRBD1. CDR3 length equals 14 residues. The germline V gene encodes CDR1 SGHRS and CDR2 YFSETQ. The V segment lost 4 bases and the J segment 2 bases; nucleotides outside the gene matches: 5. CDR3 nucleotides: TGCGCCAGCAGCCCAAGGACAGGAAACACTGAAGCTTTCTTT. This sequence encodes CASSPRTGNTEAFF. Full variable domain (remainder filled in from reference TRBV5-1 and TRBJ1-1): KAGVTQTPRYLIKTRGQQVTLSCSPISGHRSVSWYQQTPGQGLQFLFEYFSETQRNKGNFPGRFSGRQFSNSRSEMNVSTLELGDSALYLCASSPRTGNTEAFFGQGTRLTVV.

V and J are TRBV2 and TRBJ2-3, with D possibly matching TRBD2 (6 bases). The germline V and J ends were trimmed by 5 bases and 4 bases, with 22 bases remaining between them. CDR3 length: 17 residues. Per germline, CDR1 SNHLY and CDR2 FYNNEI. The CDR3 bases are TGTGCCAGCAGTCCCTGGTCGGCTAGCGCTGGGGCAGATACGCAGTATTTT. It specifies CASSPWSASAGADTQYF.

The rearrangement joins TRBV28 to TRBJ1-2; D not resolved. V gave up 4 bases and J gave up 10 bases, with 22 bases separating them. The length of the CDR3 is 15 residues. In germline, CDR1 is MDHEN, CDR2 SYDVKM. CDR3 region: CASSSPGRYLETYTF. The CDR3 nucleotides are TGTGCCAGCAGTTCCCCGGGTCGATACCTCGAAACCTACACCTTC.

The table lists this clone with many counts. The rearrangement joins TRBV5-1 to TRBJ1-1; 8 bases align to TRBD1. In germline, CDR1 is SGHRS, CDR2 YFSETQ. The CDR3 runs 15 residues. Trimming cost V 0 bases and J 6 bases; bases outside gene matches: 7. The CDR3 coding sequence is TGCGCCAGCAGCTTGGCTGGAGCAGGGGGCCCTGAAGCTTTCTTT. Translating gives CASSLAGAGGPEAFF.

The rearrangement joins TRBV11-2 to TRBJ2-3; 9 bases are shared with TRBD1. This CDR3 spans 15 amino acids. J was trimmed by 5 bases and V by 2 bases; bases with no gene match: 5. Germline values: CDR1 SGHAT, CDR2 FQNNGV. The CDR3 bases are TGTGCCAGCAGCTTAAACAGGGGGCGAGGAGATACGCAGTATTTT. This sequence encodes CASSLNRGRGDTQYF.

This chain uses TRBV7-9 with TRBJ2-3, with D uncertain. CDR1 is SEHNR and CDR2 is FQNEAQ in the germline V gene (reference sequence). The CDR3 runs to 13 residues. V lost 0 bases, J lost 4 bases, and 5 bases lay in between. CDR3 protein: CASSLAQADTQYF. CDR3 DNA: TGTGCCAGCAGCTTAGCGCAGGCAGATACGCAGTATTTT.

The CDR3 DNA follows: TGCGCCAGCAGAAACGACGTGGGCACCCAGTACTTC. This gives the protein CASRNDVGTQYF. The chain recombines TRBV4-1 with TRBJ2-5, with D unclear. V was clipped by 6 bases and J by 8 bases, with 13 bases between them. The CDR3 runs to 12 residues. The germline V gene has CDR1 MGHRA and CDR2 YSYEKL.

The V and J genes are TRBV7-9 and TRBJ1-2; maybe TRBD1 (5 bases). The germline V gene has CDR1 SEHNR and CDR2 FQNEAQ (reference sequence). Between the trimmed V and J ends, which lost 4 bases and 4 bases, there was a span of 10 bases. CDR3 length equals 13 residues. CDR3 residues: CASSSGSSYGYTF. In nucleotides, the CDR3 is TGTGCCAGCAGCTCAGGGTCTAGCTATGGCTACACCTTC.

In regard to this clone: The identical CDR3 is also encoded by other nucleotide sequences in the sample. The rearrangement joins TRBV12-3 or TRBV12-4 to TRBJ1-1, with TRBD1 as a possible D gene (5 bases). This CDR3 region has 13 residues. Trimming pared 5 bases from V and 1 base from J, leaving 8 bases between. The CDR3 nucleotides are TGTGCCAGCAGTCTAGGACAGAACACTGAAGCTTTCTTT. The encoded protein is CASSLGQNTEAFF.

The CDR3 loop reads CSASSSGPYNEQFF. Here the CDR3 DNA reads TGCAGTGCTAGTAGTAGCGGGCCTTACAATGAGCAGTTCTTC. The chain is built from TRBV20-1 and TRBJ2-1; 7 bases are shared with TRBD2. CDR1 is DFQATT, CDR2 SNEGSKA, per germline (reference sequence). The CDR3 length is 14 residues. V lost 3 bases and J lost 4; bases outside the gene matches: 6.

V usage is TRBV28 and J usage is TRBJ1-2, with a possible D match to TRBD1 (5 bases). The CDR3 loop spans 15 amino acids. V lost 5 bases, J lost 6 bases, and 19 bases lay in between. CDR1 and CDR2 from the germline V gene are MDHEN and SYDVKM. The CDR3 nucleotides are TGTGCCAGCAGTCCCGGGACTAGCCTAGCCCATGGCTACACCTTC. Translating gives CASSPGTSLAHGYTF.

This clone came up once. The chain has TRBV2 and TRBJ2-1; the D gene is possibly TRBD1 (6 bases). V was cut by 7 bases and J by 1 base, with 11 bases left in between. Germline assignment: CDR1 SNHLY and CDR2 FYNNEI. This CDR3 has 14 residues. CDR3: CASKRGGSYNEQFF. CDR3 DNA: TGTGCCAGCAAACGAGGGGGATCCTACAATGAGCAGTTCTTC.

V and J are TRBV7-7 and TRBJ2-1; 8 bases map to TRBD1. The CDR3 covers 14 residues. In germline, CDR1 is SSHAT, CDR2 FNYEAQ (reference sequence). The junction had 5 bases not matched to a gene; V was cut back by 5 bases and J by 5 bases. This CDR3 reads CASSLTTGDNEQFF. The CDR3 DNA sequence: TGTGCCAGCAGCCTCACGACAGGGGACAATGAGCAGTTCTTC.

This sequence joins TRBV7-8 and TRBJ1-1, with D uncertain. The CDR3 extends over 11 amino acids. V lost 9 bases, J lost 8 bases, and 13 bases lay in between. Germline values: CDR1 SGHVS, CDR2 FQNEAQ. The CDR3 spells CARVDWEEAFF. The CDR3 DNA reads as TGTGCCAGAGTTGACTGGGAGGAAGCTTTCTTT.

The CDR3 nucleotides read TGTGCCAGCAGCTTGGAACAGGGCCCAGGTCAGCCCCAGCATTTT. This translates into CASSLEQGPGQPQHF. The genes are TRBV5-5 and TRBJ1-5; D might be TRBD1 (6 bases). Germline CDR1 is SGHKS and CDR2 is YYEKEE (reference sequence). The CDR3 runs 15 residues. Trimming cost V 0 bases and J 6 bases, with 13 bases left between them. The entire variable domain, with the rest obtained from reference TRBV5-5 and TRBJ1-5, is as follows: DAGVTQSPTHLIKTRGQQVTLRCSPISGHKSVSWYQQVLGQGPQFIFQYYEKEERGRGNFPDRFSARQFPNYSSELNVNALLLGDSALYLCASSLEQGPGQPQHFGDGTRLSIL.

This sequence joins TRBV2 and TRBJ1-2, with TRBD1 identical over 9 bases. Trimming cost V 11 bases and J 8 bases; bases outside gene matches: 12. This CDR3 spans 13 amino acids. Germline V lookup: CDR1 SNHLY, CDR2 FYNNEI. CDR3 amino acids: CAGLRDRVTGYTF. DNA of the CDR3: TGTGCCGGACTCCGGGACAGGGTAACCGGCTACACCTTC. Full variable domain (remainder filled in from reference TRBV2 and TRBJ1-2): EPEVTQTPSHQVTQMGQEVILRCVPISNHLYFYWYRQILGQKVEFLVSFYNNEISEKSEIFDDQFSVERPDGSNFTLKIRSTKLEDSAMYFCAGLRDRVTGYTFGSGTRLTVV.

The chain joins TRBV19 to TRBJ2-1, with a weak D call TRBD1 (6 bases). Trimming took 3 bases from V and 9 from J, leaving 18 bases between them. Germline CDR1 and CDR2: LNHDA and SQIVND (reference sequence). The CDR3 length is 15 residues. The CDR3 DNA reads as TGTGCCAGTAGTATCCACAAGGGGGTAAAGGCTGAGCAGTTCTTC. Protein sequence: CASSIHKGVKAEQFF.

This clone was counted a few times. The chain links TRBV6-2 or TRBV6-3 to TRBJ2-6; possibly TRBD2 for D (5 bases). Per the germline V gene, CDR1 is MNHEY and CDR2 is SVGEGT. The CDR3 sequence is 16 residues long. The V and J ends lost 6 bases and 4 bases respectively, with 16 bases between them. CDR3 amino acids: CASSLVSGTGANVLTF. The CDR3 region has the DNA TGTGCCAGCAGCCTGGTATCGGGAACGGGGGCCAACGTCCTGACTTTC.

The chain employs TRBV30 and TRBJ2-7, with 15 nucleotides matching TRBD2. V lost 3 bases and J lost 4; bases outside the gene matches: 4. CDR3 length: 15 residues. CDR1 and CDR2 (germline): GTSNPN, SVGIG (reference sequence). CDR3 region: CAWSPGTSGRYEQYF. CDR3 bases: TGTGCCTGGAGCCCCGGGACTAGCGGGAGGTACGAGCAGTACTTC.

This clone was found once. The V gene is TRBV19, the J gene TRBJ1-6; D remains ambiguous. CDR3 length: 15 amino acids. V lost 4 bases and J 9 bases, leaving 16 bases between the germline ends. The germline V gene encodes CDR1 LNHDA and CDR2 SQIVND (reference sequence). The CDR3 reads CASSSGRREASPLHF. In nucleotides, the CDR3 is TGTGCCAGTAGTAGTGGAAGGAGGGAAGCTTCACCCCTCCACTTT.

This clone is a singleton in its sample. The genes are TRBV7-8 and TRBJ2-1; 10 nucleotides match TRBD1. The CDR3 totals 18 residues. V gave up 5 bases and J gave up 1 base; unmatched junction bases: 11. Germline loops: CDR1 SGHVS, CDR2 FQNEAQ. CDR3 region: CASSDPGQGIASYNEQFF. CDR3 coding DNA: TGTGCCAGCAGCGACCCGGGACAGGGGATCGCATCCTACAATGAGCAGTTCTTC.

This sequence joins TRBV7-2 and TRBJ2-1, with D tentatively TRBD2 (6 bases). The CDR3 length is 16 residues. Germline V gene lookup returns CDR1 SGHTA and CDR2 FQGNSA. Trimming pared 1 base from V and 2 bases from J, leaving 12 bases between. The CDR3 spells CASSLGISGPYNEQFF. The CDR3 DNA sequence: TGTGCCAGCAGCTTAGGCATTAGCGGACCCTACAATGAGCAGTTCTTC.

This clone was recorded once. The V gene is TRBV10-3, the J gene TRBJ2-7; 7 nucleotides align to TRBD1. The germline V gene has CDR1 ENHRY and CDR2 SYGVKD. V shed 4 bases and J 3 bases; nucleotides not matched to a gene: 6. This CDR3 is built from 14 residues. The CDR3 region is CAISAPGQYYEQYF. The CDR3 bases are TGTGCCATCAGTGCCCCGGGACAGTACTACGAGCAGTACTTC.